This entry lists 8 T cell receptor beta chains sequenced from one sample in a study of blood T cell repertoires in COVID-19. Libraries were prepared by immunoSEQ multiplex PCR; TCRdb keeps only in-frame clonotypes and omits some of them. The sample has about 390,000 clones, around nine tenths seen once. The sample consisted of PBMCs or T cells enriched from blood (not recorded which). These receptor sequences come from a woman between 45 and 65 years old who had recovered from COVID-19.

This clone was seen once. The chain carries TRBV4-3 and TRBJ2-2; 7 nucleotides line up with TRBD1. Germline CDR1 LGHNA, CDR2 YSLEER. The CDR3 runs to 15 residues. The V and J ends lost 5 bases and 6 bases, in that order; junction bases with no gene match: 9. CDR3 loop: CASSSGQARSGELFF. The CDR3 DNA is TGCGCCAGCAGCTCCGGACAGGCGAGATCCGGGGAGCTGTTTTTT.

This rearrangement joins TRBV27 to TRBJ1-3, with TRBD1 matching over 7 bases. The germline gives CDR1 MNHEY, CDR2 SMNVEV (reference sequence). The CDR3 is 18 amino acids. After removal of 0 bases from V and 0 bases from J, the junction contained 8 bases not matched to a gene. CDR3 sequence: CASSLSDPTGISGNTIYF. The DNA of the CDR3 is TGTGCCAGCAGTTTATCGGATCCGACAGGGATCTCTGGAAACACCATATATTTT.

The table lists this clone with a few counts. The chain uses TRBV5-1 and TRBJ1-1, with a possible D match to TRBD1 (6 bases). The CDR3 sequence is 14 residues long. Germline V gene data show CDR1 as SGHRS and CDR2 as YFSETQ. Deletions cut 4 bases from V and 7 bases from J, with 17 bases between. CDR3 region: CASSTPDSSIEAFF. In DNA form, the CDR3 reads TGCGCCAGCAGCACCCCGGACAGTTCTATTGAAGCTTTCTTT.

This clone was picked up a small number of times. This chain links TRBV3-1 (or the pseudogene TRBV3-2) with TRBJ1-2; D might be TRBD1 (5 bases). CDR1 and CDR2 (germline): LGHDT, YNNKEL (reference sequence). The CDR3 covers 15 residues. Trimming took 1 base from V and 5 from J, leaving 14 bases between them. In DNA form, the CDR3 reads TGTGCCAGCAGCCAAGCGGTGGCAGGGCGGTATGGCTACACCTTC. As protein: CASSQAVAGRYGYTF.

The CDR3 DNA reads TGTGCCAGCAGCTCTGACAGATGGTCACCCCTCCACTTT. Its protein product is CASSSDRWSPLHF. The rearrangement joins TRBV5-6 to TRBJ1-6; perhaps TRBD1 as D (5 bases). The CDR3 extends over 13 amino acids. The V and J ends lost 3 bases and 10 bases respectively, with 11 bases between them. Per the germline V gene, CDR1 is SGHDT and CDR2 is YYEEEE.

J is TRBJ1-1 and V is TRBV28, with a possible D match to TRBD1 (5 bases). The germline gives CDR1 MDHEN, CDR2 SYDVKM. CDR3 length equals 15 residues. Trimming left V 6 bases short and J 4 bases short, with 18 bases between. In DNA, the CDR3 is TGTGCCAGCAGGAAACAGGCCTTCGGGTCCACTGAAGCTTTCTTT. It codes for CASRKQAFGSTEAFF.

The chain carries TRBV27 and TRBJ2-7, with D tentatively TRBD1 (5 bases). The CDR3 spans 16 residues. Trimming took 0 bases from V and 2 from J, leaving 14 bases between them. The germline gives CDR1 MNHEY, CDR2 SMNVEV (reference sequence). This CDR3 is CASSLSNRQLPYEQYF. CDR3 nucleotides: TGTGCCAGCAGTTTATCGAACAGACAGCTCCCCTACGAGCAGTACTTC.

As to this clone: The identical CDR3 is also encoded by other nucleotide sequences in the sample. CDR3: CASSLQGNYGYTF. CDR3 bases: TGTGCCAGCAGCTTACAGGGCAACTATGGCTACACCTTC. The rearrangement joins TRBV7-2 to TRBJ1-2, with D possibly matching TRBD1 (5 bases). V lost 2 bases and J 2 bases, leaving 6 bases between the germline ends. Germline CDR1 reads SGHTA; CDR2 reads FQGNSA. This CDR3 has 13 amino acids.